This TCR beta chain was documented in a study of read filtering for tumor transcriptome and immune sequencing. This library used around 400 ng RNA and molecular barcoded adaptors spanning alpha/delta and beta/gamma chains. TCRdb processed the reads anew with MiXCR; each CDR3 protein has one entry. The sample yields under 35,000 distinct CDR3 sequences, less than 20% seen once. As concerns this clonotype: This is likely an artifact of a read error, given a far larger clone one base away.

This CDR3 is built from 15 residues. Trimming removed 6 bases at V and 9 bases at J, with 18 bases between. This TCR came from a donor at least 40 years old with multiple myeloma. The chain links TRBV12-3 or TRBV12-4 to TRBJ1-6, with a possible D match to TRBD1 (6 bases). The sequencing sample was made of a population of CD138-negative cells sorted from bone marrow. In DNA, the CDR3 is TGTGCCAGCAGCGAACAGGGCTCGAGGGGTTCACCCCTCCACTTT. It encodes CASSEQGSRGSPLHF.